This TCR beta chain was sequenced during a study of neoadjuvant anti-PD-1 for oral cavity cancer. Clones were read by immunoSEQ multiplex PCR, and TCRdb kept only the in-frame ones, dropping some. The table records about 12,000 clones, approximately 63% of them present only once. Germline CDR1 reads SEHNR; CDR2 reads FQNEAQ (reference sequence). V was pared by 5 bases and J by 5 bases, with 5 bases of the junction left unmatched. The CDR3 has 14 residues. The chain employs TRBV7-9 and TRBJ1-4, with 7 positions matching TRBD1. Sequencing used tumor tissue, obtained before nivolumab (anti-PD-1) treatment. This sequence was found in a person between 35 and 79 years old with oral cavity squamous cell carcinoma. The donor label of this sample is uncertain. The CDR3 sequence: CASSRDSWNEKLFF. In DNA form, the CDR3 reads TGTGCCAGCAGCCGGGACAGCTGGAATGAAAAACTGTTTTTT.